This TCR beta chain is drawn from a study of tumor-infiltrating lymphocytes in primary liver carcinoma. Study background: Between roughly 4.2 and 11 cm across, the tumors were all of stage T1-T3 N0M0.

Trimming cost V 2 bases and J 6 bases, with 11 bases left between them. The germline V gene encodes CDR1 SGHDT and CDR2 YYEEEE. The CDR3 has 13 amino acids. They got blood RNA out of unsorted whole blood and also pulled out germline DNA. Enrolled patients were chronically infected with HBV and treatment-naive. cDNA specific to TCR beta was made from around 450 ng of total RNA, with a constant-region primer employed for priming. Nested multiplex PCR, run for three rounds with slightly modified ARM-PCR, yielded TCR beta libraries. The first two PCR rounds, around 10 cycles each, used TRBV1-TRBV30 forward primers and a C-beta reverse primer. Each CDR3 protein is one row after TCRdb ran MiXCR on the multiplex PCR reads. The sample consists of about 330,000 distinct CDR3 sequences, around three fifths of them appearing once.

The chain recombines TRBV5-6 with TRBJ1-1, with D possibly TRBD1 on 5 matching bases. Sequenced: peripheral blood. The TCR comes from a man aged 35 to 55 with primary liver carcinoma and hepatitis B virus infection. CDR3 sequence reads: CASSFGGNAEAFF. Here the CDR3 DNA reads TGTGCCAGCAGCTTTGGGGGTAACGCTGAAGCTTTCTTT.